Presented here are 24 T cell receptor beta chains from one specimen sequenced in a study of cytomegalovirus exposure and HLA in healthy donors. PCR used 60 Vbeta primers and 13 Jbeta primers. TCRdb keeps only in-frame clones here, not all; method: immunoSEQ multiplex PCR. The sample includes about 180,000 clones, about 75% of them seen just once. Sample: PBMCs. Receptors originate from a man aged 35-49 years in good health and CMV-seropositive.

The chain is built from TRBV5-1 and TRBJ2-1; 11 bases align to TRBD1. Looked up from germline, CDR1 is SGHRS and CDR2 is YFSETQ. The ends lost 2 bases at V and 7 bases at J; junction bases unmatched: 8. The CDR3 has 16 residues. The CDR3 loop is CASSFNPGQGGNEQFF. In nucleotides, the CDR3 is TGCGCCAGCAGCTTTAACCCGGGACAGGGGGGGAATGAGCAGTTCTTC.

V usage is TRBV27 and J usage is TRBJ2-7, with D possibly being TRBD1 (6 bases). The CDR3 covers 14 residues. Germline V lookup: CDR1 MNHEY, CDR2 SMNVEV (reference sequence). V was clipped by 6 bases and J by 1 base, with 13 bases between them. CDR3 region: CASRNEGHSYEQYF. CDR3 in DNA: TGTGCCAGCAGAAATGAGGGACATTCCTACGAGCAGTACTTC.

V and J are TRBV19 and TRBJ2-2; possible D gene TRBD1, 6 bases. Germline CDR1 reads LNHDA; CDR2 reads SQIVND (reference sequence). Trimming took 8 bases from V and 8 from J, leaving 24 bases between them. The CDR3 sequence is 16 residues long. CDR3 amino acids: CASGKLGTPRVGELFF. CDR3 sequence (DNA): TGTGCCAGTGGAAAACTTGGGACACCCAGGGTGGGGGAGCTGTTTTTT.

The chain combines TRBV28 with TRBJ2-7; TRBD2 aligns across 13 bases. The CDR3 has 14 amino acids. Trimming took 8 bases from V and 2 from J; bases not matched to a gene: 3. CDR1 is MDHEN and CDR2 is SYDVKM in the germline V gene. The CDR3 DNA sequence: TGTGCCAGCGGGACTAGCGGGGAAACCTACGAGCAGTACTTC. Protein product: CASGTSGETYEQYF.

This rearrangement joins TRBV15 to TRBJ2-7; D gene ambiguous. V was clipped by 1 base and J by 5 bases, with 12 bases between them. CDR1 LNHNV and CDR2 YYDKDF come from the germline V gene (reference sequence). This CDR3 has 14 residues. CDR3 DNA: TGTGCCACCAGCAGAGTGTTAGCTTGGAACGAGCAGTACTTC. It specifies CATSRVLAWNEQYF.

V gene TRBV20-1 combines with J gene TRBJ2-1; D gene uncertain. The CDR3 is 11 residues long. The germline V gene has CDR1 DFQATT and CDR2 SNEGSKA (reference sequence). V was shortened by 4 bases and J by 4 bases, with 5 bases between the two germline ends. CDR3 region: CSAKQYNEQFF. As DNA, the CDR3 is TGCAGTGCTAAACAGTACAATGAGCAGTTCTTC.

The rearrangement uses TRBV10-3 and TRBJ2-5, with unresolved D. In germline, CDR1 is ENHRY, CDR2 SYGVKD. This CDR3 contains 12 residues. V lost 3 bases and J lost 0, with 2 bases in between. The DNA for the CDR3 is TGTGCCATCAGTGACTACCAAGAGACCCAGTACTTC. Amino acid sequence: CAISDYQETQYF.

The chain is built from TRBV6-6 and TRBJ2-3; a weak D match, TRBD1 (6 bases). Germline V gives CDR1 MNHNY, CDR2 SVGAGI (reference sequence). This CDR3 region has 13 residues. Trimming left V 2 bases short and J 7 bases short, with 10 bases between. CDR3 coding DNA: TGTGCCAGCAGTTACGGCAGGGGTTATACGCAGTATTTT. Translating gives CASSYGRGYTQYF.

This chain links TRBV11-3 with TRBJ2-7; 7 nucleotides line up with TRBD1. Germline lookup yields CDR1 SGHNT and CDR2 YENEEA. V was clipped by 3 bases and J by 2 bases; unmatched bases: 7. The CDR3 runs to 15 residues. CDR3 nucleotides: TGTGCCAGCAGCTTTCGCCGGGACAGCACCTACGAGCAGTACTTC. Its protein is CASSFRRDSTYEQYF.

In its sample, this clone was seen once. The chain combines TRBV19 with TRBJ1-3, with D tentatively TRBD1 (6 bases). The CDR3 contains 13 residues. The germline V gene has CDR1 LNHDA and CDR2 SQIVND (reference sequence). Trimming stripped 9 bases from V and 0 bases from J, with 9 bases between. The CDR3 is CASRRGSGNTIYF. DNA of the CDR3: TGTGCCAGCCGCAGGGGCTCTGGAAACACCATATATTTT. The whole variable domain, remainder taken from reference TRBV19 and TRBJ1-3, is DGGITQSPKYLFRKEGQNVTLSCEQNLNHDAMYWYRQDPGQGLRLIYYSQIVNDFQKGDIAEGYSVSREKKESFPLTVTSAQKNPTAFYLCASRRGSGNTIYFGEGSWLTVV.

The chain uses TRBV7-2 and TRBJ1-2; TRBD1 agrees at 11 bases. J lost 3 bases, V lost 4 bases, and 7 bases had no gene match. The V gene's germline CDR1 is SGHTA and CDR2 FQGNSA. CDR3 length: 16 residues. CDR3 protein: CASSSVGTGGYYGYTF. The CDR3 region has the DNA TGTGCCAGCAGCTCGGTTGGGACAGGGGGATACTATGGCTACACCTTC. The full variable domain, its missing parts supplied by reference TRBV7-2 and TRBJ1-2, is GAGVSQSPSNKVTEKGKDVELRCDPISGHTALYWYRQSLGQGLEFLIYFQGNSAPDKSGLPSDRFSAERTGGSVSTLTIQRTQQEDSAVYLCASSSVGTGGYYGYTFGSGTRLTVV.

CDR3 sequence (DNA): TGTGCCAGCAGTTTATGGTCGCGGGGAAGTTCCCCCTACGAGCAGTACTTC. Translated: CASSLWSRGSSPYEQYF. This chain links TRBV27 with TRBJ2-7, with D perhaps TRBD2 (6 bases). CDR1 and CDR2 from the germline V gene are MNHEY and SMNVEV (reference sequence). The CDR3 spans 17 residues. V lost 1 base to trimming and J lost 2 bases, with 18 bases between them.

The chain is built from TRBV5-1 and TRBJ2-7, with D possibly matching TRBD1 (6 bases). The CDR3 is made up of 12 amino acids. From germline, CDR1 is SGHRS and CDR2 YFSETQ. Trimming shortened V by 7 bases and J by 5 bases, and 13 bases separated the two germline ends. This chain's CDR3 is CASRAQGHEQYF. In DNA, the CDR3 is TGCGCCAGCCGCGCCCAGGGGCACGAGCAGTACTTC.

This rearrangement joins TRBV6-4 to TRBJ2-1, with D unclear. This CDR3 has 15 residues. Germline-derived CDR1 and CDR2 are MRHNA and SNTAGT. V gave up 3 bases and J gave up 6 bases, with 15 bases separating them. CDR3 nucleotides: TGTGCCAGCAGTGAGGATAACAGAGTCTCCAATGAGCAGTTCTTC. Translation gives CASSEDNRVSNEQFF.

This chain uses TRBV11-3 with TRBJ2-7; D is unresolved. Trimming pared 5 bases from V and 0 bases from J, leaving 8 bases between. Germline V CDR1 and CDR2: SGHNT, YENEEA. The length of the CDR3 is 13 residues. The CDR3 region has the DNA TGTGCCAGCAGCGCCGGGTTCTCCTACGAGCAGTACTTC. This sequence encodes CASSAGFSYEQYF.

The chain joins TRBV27 to TRBJ2-7; 7 nucleotides line up with TRBD1. After removal of 5 bases from V and 0 bases from J, the junction contained 16 bases not matched to a gene. The CDR3 consists of 18 residues. Germline V gene sequence: CDR1 MNHEY, CDR2 SMNVEV (reference sequence). The DNA for the CDR3 is TGTGCCAGCAGTCACCTAGGGACAGCTAAGAGGGGCTCCTACGAGCAGTACTTC. Translated, it gives CASSHLGTAKRGSYEQYF.

This sequence joins TRBV6-4 and TRBJ2-3, with 7 bases identical to TRBD2. CDR1 and CDR2 from the germline V gene are MRHNA and SNTAGT. The CDR3 is 14 residues long. The ends lost 7 bases at V and 1 base at J; junction bases unmatched: 5. This CDR3 is CASTLGGGTDTQYF. Here the CDR3 DNA reads TGTGCCAGCACCCTTGGGGGGGGCACAGATACGCAGTATTTT.

The chain links TRBV2 to TRBJ2-1; 8 bases are a match to TRBD2. With V trimmed by 6 bases and J by 3 bases, 7 bases remained unmatched. This CDR3 has 15 amino acids. CDR1 is SNHLY and CDR2 is FYNNEI in the germline V gene. The CDR3 coding sequence is TGTGCCAGCAGGCGCTCCCTAGCGGGCTACAATGAGCAGTTCTTC. It specifies CASRRSLAGYNEQFF.

The rearrangement uses TRBV4-1 and TRBJ1-2; D remains ambiguous. Germline CDR1 is MGHRA and CDR2 is YSYEKL. The CDR3 is 15 amino acids. V shed 2 bases and J shed 7 bases, with 17 bases lying between them. This CDR3 reads CASSQPLNQVAGYTF. The CDR3 DNA is TGCGCCAGCAGCCAACCACTTAATCAGGTTGCTGGCTACACCTTC.

The chain uses TRBV5-5 and TRBJ2-2; D is undetermined. Germline V gene data show CDR1 as SGHKS and CDR2 as YYEKEE (reference sequence). The CDR3 totals 14 residues. V was clipped by 1 base and J by 2 bases, with 6 bases between them. DNA of the CDR3: TGTGCCAGCAGCTTGCTCGGTAACACCGGGGAGCTGTTTTTT. As protein: CASSLLGNTGELFF.

The chain couples TRBV29-1 to TRBJ2-3, with TRBD2 matching over 15 bases. V shed 0 bases, J shed 3 bases, and the junction held 4 bases outside the gene matches. Germline V gene lookup returns CDR1 SQVTM and CDR2 ANQGSEA. CDR3 size: 17 residues. CDR3 DNA: TGCAGCGTTGAAGACCTGGGACTAGCGGGAGGTACAGATACGCAGTATTTT. This encodes CSVEDLGLAGGTDTQYF.

V is TRBV11-3 and J is TRBJ1-2, with 8 positions matching TRBD1. The CDR3 length is 15 residues. Germline values: CDR1 SGHNT, CDR2 YENEEA. Losses at the gene ends were 5 bases for V and 6 bases for J; bases not matched to a gene: 11. CDR3 region: CASSPVGQVVNGYTF. The CDR3 DNA sequence: TGTGCCAGCAGCCCCGTGGGACAGGTGGTGAATGGCTACACCTTC. The whole variable domain, filled in from reference TRBV11-3 and TRBJ1-2, reads EAGVVQSPRYKIIEKKQPVAFWCNPISGHNTLYWYLQNLGQGPELLIRYENEEAVDDSQLPKDRFSAERLKGVDSTLKIQPAELGDSAVYLCASSPVGQVVNGYTFGSGTRLTVV.

This rearrangement joins TRBV7-3 to TRBJ2-5, with 10 positions matching TRBD1. This CDR3 has 13 residues. Germline V gene data show CDR1 as SGHTA and CDR2 as FQGTGA. V was clipped by 3 bases and J by 12 bases; unmatched bases: 7. Here the CDR3 reads CASSFRQGAEKYF. CDR3 coding DNA: TGTGCCAGCAGCTTCCGACAGGGGGCGGAGAAGTACTTC.

The genes are TRBV5-4 and TRBJ2-7; the D is unclear. Between the trimmed V and J ends, which lost 4 bases and 5 bases, there was a span of 13 bases. The germline CDR1 and CDR2 sequences are SGHNT and YYREEE (reference sequence). This CDR3 is built from 13 residues. The chain's CDR3 is CASSLLEENEQYF. The CDR3, as DNA: TGTGCCAGCAGCCTTCTAGAGGAGAACGAGCAGTACTTC.